Given below is one T cell receptor beta chain in context. Its antigen is as yet unknown. Other DNA sequences in the sample encode the same CDR3. This sample was taken from a study of beta chain features in type 1 diabetes. Findings and caveats of the study: The study found fewer insertions and more deletions at VDJ junctions in type 1 diabetes patients. Type 1 diabetes patients showed a moderate but significant shortening of TCRB CDR3s in all four CD4+ subsets.

Sequencing targeted expressed TCRB transcripts, as all isolated RNA had been reverse transcribed. Repertoires were generated with immunoSEQ multiplex PCR, while TCRdb's copy carries only in-frame clones and drops some. The table shows about 340,000 clones, with roughly 14% occurring only once. Germline lookup yields CDR1 MDHEN and CDR2 SYDVKM. This CDR3 contains 15 residues. Trimming left V 3 bases short and J 1 base short, with 7 bases between. The chain carries TRBV28 and TRBJ2-6, with D perhaps TRBD2 (6 bases). This TCR came from a woman aged 18-29 years with type 1 diabetes. Specimen: naive CD4+ T cells from blood. CDR3 DNA: TGTGCCAGCAGTTTGGCGGGATCTGGGGCCAACGTCCTGACTTTC. Translation gives CASSLAGSGANVLTF.